This T cell receptor beta chain was retrieved from a study of CD8 T cells in Susac syndrome. The wider study: Of the sequenced Susac syndrome patients, roughly six had active disease and fewer than 10 were in remission. Study-wide findings and caveats: The study recognized that the number of individuals in its TCR sequencing and HLA analysis was relatively small.

cDNA came from roughly 0.5 to 1 ug RNA primed by random hexamers. Amplification of TCR beta CDR3 across 54 Vbeta and 13 Jbeta was performed with immunoSEQ multiplex PCR. TCRdb reprocessed the immunoSEQ multiplex PCR reads via MiXCR and lists one record per CDR3 protein. The sample has about 85,000 distinct CDR3 sequences, roughly 94% seen once. Per the germline V gene, CDR1 is SQVTM and CDR2 is ANQGSEA. V shed 5 bases, J shed 1 base, and the junction held 2 bases outside the gene matches. The CDR3 totals 13 residues. The diagnostic criteria for definite or probable disease, as recently defined, were met by the patients with Susac syndrome. Remarks on this clonotype: Its specificity is not known.

The chain couples TRBV29-1 to TRBJ2-4; 7 bases agree with TRBD2. Sequenced material: CD8+ T cells from PBMCs. The sequence derives from a human donor with Susac syndrome. The CDR3 loop is CSVWGGAKNIQYF. The CDR3 bases are TGCAGCGTTTGGGGGGGTGCCAAAAACATTCAGTACTTC.